This TCR beta chain was retrieved from a study of T cell responses to AZD1222 COVID-19 vaccine. Study in general: Pooled together were second doses at about 4 or about 12 weeks.

This clone appeared a few times. V was trimmed by 4 bases and J by 8 bases, leaving 12 bases between them. The CDR3 totals 12 residues. The germline V gene encodes CDR1 SGHKS and CDR2 YYEKEE (reference sequence). Profiling relied on immunoSEQ multiplex PCR, and the TCRdb table lists in-frame clones only, not all of them. The sample contains some 71,000 clones, 84% of which appear only once. This clonotype originated in an adult in good health. V gene TRBV5-5 combines with J gene TRBJ1-1, with D hard to call. Specimen: peripheral blood, collected on day 0 of AZD1222 vaccination. CDR3 sequence: CASSNRYLEAFF. DNA for the CDR3: TGTGCCAGCAGCAATCGCTACCTCGAAGCTTTCTTT.